Listed below are T cell receptor beta chains from one sample, sequenced in a study of T cells after yellow fever vaccination. TCRdb redid the calling of the 5' RACE reads with MiXCR, one entry per CDR3 protein. The sample carries some 110,000 distinct CDR3 sequences, 7.2% recorded once. This specimen was CD4+ T cells sorted from PBMCs, taken around 45 days after the first yellow fever vaccination. These receptors all come from a man aged 18 to 35 who received the YFV17D yellow fever vaccine. Each CDR3 is given with its conserved first and last residue. D genes are given only for firm matches.

v_call d_call cdr3_aa
TRBV4-1 - CASSQDPKGGVRQPQHF
TRBV20-1 TRBD2 CSARGGGGANNEQFF
TRBV18 - CASSPLGDGDNEQFF
TRBV5-1 - CASTDDRGYGYTF
TRBV6-2/TRBV6-3 - CASSERTQYF
TRBV20-1 - CSAHRLSTNEKLFF
TRBV12-1 - CASSLKAARRRQDTQYF
TRBV6-6 - CASSGQRPYEQYF
TRBV7-7 - CASSPGGQGTQYF
TRBV18 - CASSPFGQNQETQYF
TRBV18 - CASSPSGALTHGYTF
TRBV13 - CASSLLRGPEAFF
TRBV15 - CATSRAAGMNTEAFF
TRBV30 - CAWSWDSSSGNTIYF
TRBV7-8 TRBD1 CASSRDQGAQHF
TRBV9 TRBD2 CASSVAGGRDYNEQFF
TRBV7-9 TRBD1 CASSLGQGALYNEQFF
TRBV28 - CASSPLGAGAYNEQFF
TRBV19 TRBD2 CASSTTLAGGRYEQYF
TRBV12-3/TRBV12-4 TRBD1 CASRMTGALGNTIYF
TRBV4-3 - CASSQGGHGTYEQYF
TRBV20-1 TRBD2 CSANSPASGTETQYF
TRBV5-1 TRBD1 CASTAGWDRGGTEAFF
TRBV28 - CASSWGNQPQHF
TRBV20-1 - CSAREVAPLDGYTF
TRBV12-3/TRBV12-4 - CASSTQENSPLHF
TRBV24-1 TRBD2 CATSDPLGLAGADTQYF
TRBV2 - CASSSGLGRGEQYF
TRBV10-3 - CAISELPGVSGNTIYF
TRBV20-1 - CSARPGANQPQHF
TRBV7-3 TRBD2 CASSLGLAASTDTQYF
TRBV21-1 - CASSKVGLAVTGGFQPQHF
TRBV7-9 - CASERADTQYF
TRBV14 - CASSPGRGASPLHF
TRBV7-3 - CASSGGVGDTQYF
TRBV12-3/TRBV12-4 - CASSFTQRETQYF
TRBV7-2 TRBD1 CASSLAPAGTGVNEQFF
TRBV20-1 - CSAPHQPLSTDTQYF
TRBV7-2 - CASSSTTENSYEQYF
TRBV20-1 - CSAEGGGGQPQHF
TRBV7-3 TRBD1 CASSFDQGAYEQFF
TRBV5-1 TRBD2 CASSGRVRPEGNEQFF
TRBV20-1 TRBD2 CCARESGGRQETQYF
TRBV7-2 - CASSLVGKETQYF
TRBV5-4 TRBD1 CASSLDRGSREQFF
TRBV20-1 - CSARVQETQYF
TRBV20-1 - CSARGAGSQVWQYF
TRBV12-3/TRBV12-4 TRBD1 CASSAWTGPANYGYTF